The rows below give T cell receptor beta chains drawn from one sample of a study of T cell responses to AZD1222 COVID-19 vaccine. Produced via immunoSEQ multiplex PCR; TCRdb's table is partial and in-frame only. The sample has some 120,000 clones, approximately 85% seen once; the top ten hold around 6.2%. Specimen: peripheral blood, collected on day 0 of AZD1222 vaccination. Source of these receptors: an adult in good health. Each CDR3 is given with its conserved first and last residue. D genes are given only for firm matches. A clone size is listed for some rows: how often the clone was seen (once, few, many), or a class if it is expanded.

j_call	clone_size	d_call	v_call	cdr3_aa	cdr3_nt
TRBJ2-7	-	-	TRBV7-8	CASSSDYPYEQYF	TGTGCCAGCAGCTCAGACTACCCCTACGAGCAGTACTTC
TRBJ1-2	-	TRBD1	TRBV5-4	CASSLPGQGGGYTF	TGTGCCAGCAGTCTACCGGGACAGGGAGGAGGCTACACCTTC
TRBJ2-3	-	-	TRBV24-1	CATSAGWFPDTQYF	TGTGCCACCAGTGCCGGGTGGTTTCCAGATACGCAGTATTTT
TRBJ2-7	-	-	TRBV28	CASSDLYEQYF	TGTGCCAGCAGTGACCTCTACGAGCAGTACTTC
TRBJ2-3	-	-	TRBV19	CASGWAGPDTQYF	TGTGCCAGTGGATGGGCGGGGCCAGATACGCAGTATTTT
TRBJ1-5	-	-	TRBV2	CASSELVGGQPQHF	TGTGCCAGCAGTGAGTTAGTAGGTGGGCAGCCCCAGCATTTT
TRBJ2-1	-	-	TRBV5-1	CASRPDGGPDNEQFF	TGCGCCAGCAGACCAGACGGCGGGCCGGACAATGAGCAGTTCTTC
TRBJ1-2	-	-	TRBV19	CASSVRDGTNYGYTF	TGTGCCAGTAGTGTCCGGGACGGTACTAACTATGGCTACACCTTC
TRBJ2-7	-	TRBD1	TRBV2	CASSETTGVRQYF	TGTGCCAGCAGTGAAACGACAGGGGTACGACAGTACTTC
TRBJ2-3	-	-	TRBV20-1	CSASPSTDTQYF	TGCAGTGCTAGTCCCTCCACAGATACGCAGTATTTT
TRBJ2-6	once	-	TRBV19	CATSYSGANVLTF	TGTGCCACCTCCTATTCCGGGGCCAACGTCCTGACTTTC
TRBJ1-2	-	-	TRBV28	CASSLEGPNYGYTF	TGTGCCAGCAGTTTAGAGGGGCCTAACTATGGCTACACCTTC
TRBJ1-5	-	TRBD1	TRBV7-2	CASSPQTGVTQPQHF	TGTGCCAGCAGCCCCCAGACAGGGGTGACTCAGCCCCAGCATTTT
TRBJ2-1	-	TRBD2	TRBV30	CAWSAPGLASGEQFF	TGTGCCTGGAGTGCCCCGGGACTAGCGTCCGGTGAGCAGTTCTTC
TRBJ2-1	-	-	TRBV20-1	CSAHGNEQFF	TGCAGTGCCCATGGCAATGAGCAGTTCTTC
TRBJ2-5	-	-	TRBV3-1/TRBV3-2	CASSQDPAWSSVETQYF	TGTGCCAGCAGCCAAGACCCCGCTTGGTCTAGCGTGGAGACCCAGTACTTC
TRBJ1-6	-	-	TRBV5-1	CASSLAWNSPLHF	TGCGCCAGCAGCTTGGCCTGGAATTCACCCCTCCACTTT
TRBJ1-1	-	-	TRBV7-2	CASSLSWGNTEAFF	TGTGCCAGCAGCTTATCTTGGGGGAACACTGAAGCTTTCTTT
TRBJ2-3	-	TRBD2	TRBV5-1	CASSSTRGVDTQYF	TGCGCCAGCAGCTCGACCCGGGGGGTGGATACGCAGTATTTT
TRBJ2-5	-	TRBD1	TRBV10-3	CAIRGEMGTGEQETQYF	TGTGCCATCCGGGGAGAGATGGGGACAGGGGAACAAGAGACCCAGTACTTC
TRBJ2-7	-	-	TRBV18	CASSLNRDTDSYEQYF	TGTGCCAGCTCACTCAACCGGGACACCGACTCCTACGAGCAGTACTTC
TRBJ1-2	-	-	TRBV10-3	CAISESRPKLGPLYGYTF	TGTGCCATCAGTGAGTCGCGACCAAAACTAGGCCCACTCTATGGCTACACCTTC
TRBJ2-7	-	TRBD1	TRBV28	CASSLLQGRAYEQYF	TGTGCCAGCAGTCTCTTACAGGGGCGAGCCTACGAGCAGTACTTC
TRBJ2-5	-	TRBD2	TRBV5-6	CASSRRGDFQETQYF	TGTGCCAGCAGCCGGCGGGGGGACTTCCAAGAGACCCAGTACTTC
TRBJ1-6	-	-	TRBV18	CASSASLNSPLHF	TGTGCCAGCTCAGCCAGCCTAAATTCACCCCTCCACTTT
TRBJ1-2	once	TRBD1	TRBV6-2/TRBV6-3	CASSYRDSNNYGYTF	TGTGCCAGCAGTTACCGGGACAGTAATAACTATGGCTACACCTTC
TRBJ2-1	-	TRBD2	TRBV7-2	CASTPGLAGDEQFF	TGTGCCAGCACCCCCGGACTAGCCGGAGATGAGCAGTTCTTC
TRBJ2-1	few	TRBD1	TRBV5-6	CASSFGTGGFDEQFF	TGTGCCAGCAGCTTTGGGACAGGGGGTTTCGATGAGCAGTTCTTC
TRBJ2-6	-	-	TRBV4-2	CASSRQGISAGANVLTF	TGTGCCAGCAGCCGTCAGGGCATTTCGGCTGGGGCCAACGTCCTGACTTTC
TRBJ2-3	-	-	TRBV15	CATSIGASETDTQYF	TGTGCCACCAGCATTGGGGCTAGCGAAACAGATACGCAGTATTTT
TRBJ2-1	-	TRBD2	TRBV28	CASRSGLVDEQFF	TGTGCCAGCAGGTCCGGACTAGTGGATGAGCAGTTCTTC
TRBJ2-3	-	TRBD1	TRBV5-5	CASSLAPGQGEVDTQYF	TGTGCCAGCAGCTTGGCCCCGGGACAGGGGGAGGTAGATACGCAGTATTTT
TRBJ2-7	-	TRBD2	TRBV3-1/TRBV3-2	CASSQGFSGGYEQYF	TGTGCCAGCAGCCAAGGATTTAGCGGGGGCTACGAGCAGTACTTC
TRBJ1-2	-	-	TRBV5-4	CASSLRGGNGYTF	TGTGCCAGCAGCTTAAGGGGAGGGAATGGCTACACCTTC
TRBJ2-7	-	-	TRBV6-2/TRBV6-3	CASSDPAEQYF	TGTGCCAGCAGCGACCCCGCCGAGCAGTACTTC
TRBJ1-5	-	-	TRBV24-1	CATSDPRRGSNQPQHF	TGTGCCACCAGTGACCCCCGCCGGGGGAGCAATCAGCCCCAGCATTTT
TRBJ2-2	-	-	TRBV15	CATSDRGDTGELFF	TGTGCCACCAGCGATAGGGGCGACACCGGGGAGCTGTTTTTT
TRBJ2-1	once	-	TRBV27	CASSFLSVYNEQFF	TGTGCCAGCAGTTTTCTAAGTGTTTACAATGAGCAGTTCTTC
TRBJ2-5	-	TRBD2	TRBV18	CASSPPRVSSGGSPQETQYF	TGTGCCAGCTCACCACCCCGGGTTTCTAGCGGGGGGTCCCCTCAAGAGACCCAGTACTTC
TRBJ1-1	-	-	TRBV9	CASSVEGGGYTEAFF	TGTGCCAGCAGCGTAGAAGGAGGGGGGTACACTGAAGCTTTCTTT
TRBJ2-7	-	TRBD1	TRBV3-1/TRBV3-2	CASSSRQGRYEQYF	TGTGCCAGCAGCTCGCGACAGGGGCGTTACGAGCAGTACTTC
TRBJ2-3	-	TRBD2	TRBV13	CASTKSTLTSGSTDTQYF	TGTGCCAGCACCAAATCAACCCTAACTAGCGGGAGCACAGATACGCAGTATTTT
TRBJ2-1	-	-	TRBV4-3	CASSPGTGIPNEQFF	TGCGCCAGCAGCCCCGGGACCGGTATCCCTAATGAGCAGTTCTTC
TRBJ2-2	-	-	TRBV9	CASSGIPARGELFF	TGTGCCAGCAGCGGCATCCCCGCCCGGGGTGAGCTGTTTTTT